This TCR beta chain was documented in a study of blood T cell repertoires in COVID-19. In the study overall: Samples taken during acute and convalescent COVID-19 were collected in the United States, Italy and Spain. T cells, B-cell-depleted T cells, or PBMCs provided the cDNA or gDNA that served as material.

Authors' methods: Amplified reference gene primers provided the basis for estimating nucleated cell counts. Method: immunoSEQ multiplex PCR; TCRdb's copy keeps in-frame clones and lacks some. V and J calls plus clone size are reproduced from that table; the DNA served to infer D and trimming. The sample holds about 200,000 clones, 75% to 90% seen once. V shed 3 bases, J shed 1 base, and the junction held 4 bases outside the gene matches. Germline values: CDR1 SGHTA, CDR2 FQGTGA. This CDR3 contains 15 residues. The chain links TRBV7-3 to TRBJ1-1; 8 bases match TRBD1. The sequence was obtained from a man aged 40-50 years with acute or convalescent COVID-19. Sample: peripheral blood. CDR3: CASSLSGTGNTEAFF. The CDR3 bases are TGTGCCAGCAGCTTGTCCGGGACAGGGAACACTGAAGCTTTCTTT.